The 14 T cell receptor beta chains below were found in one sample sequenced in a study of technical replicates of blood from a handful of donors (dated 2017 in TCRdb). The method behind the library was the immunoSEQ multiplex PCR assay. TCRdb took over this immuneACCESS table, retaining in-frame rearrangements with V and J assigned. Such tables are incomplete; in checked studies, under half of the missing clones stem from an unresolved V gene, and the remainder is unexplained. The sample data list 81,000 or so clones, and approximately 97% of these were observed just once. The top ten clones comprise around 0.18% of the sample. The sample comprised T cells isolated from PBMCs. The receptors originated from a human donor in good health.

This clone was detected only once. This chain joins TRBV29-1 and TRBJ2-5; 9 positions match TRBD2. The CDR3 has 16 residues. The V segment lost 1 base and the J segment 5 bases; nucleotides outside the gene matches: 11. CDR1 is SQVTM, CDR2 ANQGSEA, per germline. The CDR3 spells CSVEVWAGGPRETQYF. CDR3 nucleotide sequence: TGCAGCGTTGAAGTTTGGGCGGGGGGGCCACGGGAGACCCAGTACTTC.

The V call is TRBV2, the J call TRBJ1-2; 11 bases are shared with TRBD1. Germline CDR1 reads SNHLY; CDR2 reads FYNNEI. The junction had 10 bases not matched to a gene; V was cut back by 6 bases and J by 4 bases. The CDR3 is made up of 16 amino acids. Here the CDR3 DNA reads TGTGCCAGCAGCCAGAGGACAGGGGGCGGGGGCTATGGCTACACCTTC. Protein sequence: CASSQRTGGGGYGYTF.

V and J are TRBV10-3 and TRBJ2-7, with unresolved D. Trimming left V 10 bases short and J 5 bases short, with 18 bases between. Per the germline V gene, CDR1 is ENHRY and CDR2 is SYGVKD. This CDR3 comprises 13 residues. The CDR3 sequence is CATHGAGFHEQYF. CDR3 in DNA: TGTGCCACACACGGAGCCGGGTTCCACGAGCAGTACTTC.

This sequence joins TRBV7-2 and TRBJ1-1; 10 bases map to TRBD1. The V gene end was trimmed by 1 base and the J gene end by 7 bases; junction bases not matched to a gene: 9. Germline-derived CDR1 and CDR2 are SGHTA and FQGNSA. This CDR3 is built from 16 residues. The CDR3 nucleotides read TGTGCCAGCAGCTTAGGATGGACAGGGGGTCTGAATGAAGCTTTCTTT. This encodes CASSLGWTGGLNEAFF.

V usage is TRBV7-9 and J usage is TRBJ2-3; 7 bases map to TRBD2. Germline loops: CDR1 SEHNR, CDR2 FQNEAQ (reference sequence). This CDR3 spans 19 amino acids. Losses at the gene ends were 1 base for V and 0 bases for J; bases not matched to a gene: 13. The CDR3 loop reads CASSLGSLASGTSTDTQYF. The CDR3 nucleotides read TGTGCCAGCAGCTTAGGGAGCTTGGCTAGCGGTACTAGCACAGATACGCAGTATTTT.

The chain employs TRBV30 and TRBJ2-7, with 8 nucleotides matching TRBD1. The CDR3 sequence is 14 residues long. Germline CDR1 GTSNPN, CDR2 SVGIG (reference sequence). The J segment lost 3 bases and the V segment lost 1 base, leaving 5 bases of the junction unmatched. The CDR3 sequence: CAWSAGQGFYEQYF. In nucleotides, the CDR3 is TGTGCCTGGAGTGCTGGACAGGGCTTCTACGAGCAGTACTTC.

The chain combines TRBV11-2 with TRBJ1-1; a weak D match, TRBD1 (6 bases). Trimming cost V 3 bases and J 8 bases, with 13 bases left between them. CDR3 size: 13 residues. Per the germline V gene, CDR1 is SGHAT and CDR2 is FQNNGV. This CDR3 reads CASSFTGRQEAFF. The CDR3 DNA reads TGTGCCAGCAGCTTTACAGGGCGACAGGAAGCTTTCTTT.

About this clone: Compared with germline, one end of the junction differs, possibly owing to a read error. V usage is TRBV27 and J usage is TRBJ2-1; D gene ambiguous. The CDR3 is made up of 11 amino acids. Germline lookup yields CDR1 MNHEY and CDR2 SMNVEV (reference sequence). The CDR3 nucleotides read TGTGCCAGCACCTCCTTCAATGAGCAGTTCTTC. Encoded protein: CASTSFNEQFF.

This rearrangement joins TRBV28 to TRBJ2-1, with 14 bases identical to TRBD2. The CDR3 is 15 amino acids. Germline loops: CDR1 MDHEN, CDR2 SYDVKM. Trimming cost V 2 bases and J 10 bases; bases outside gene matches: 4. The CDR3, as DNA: TGTGCCAGCAGTTTACCGGGACTAGCGGGAGACGAGCAGTTCTTC. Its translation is CASSLPGLAGDEQFF.

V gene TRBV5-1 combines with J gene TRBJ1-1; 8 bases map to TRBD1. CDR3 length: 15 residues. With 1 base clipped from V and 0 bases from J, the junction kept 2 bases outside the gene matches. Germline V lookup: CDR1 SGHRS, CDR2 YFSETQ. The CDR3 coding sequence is TGCGCCAGCAGCTTGCGGACAGGGCTGAACACTGAAGCTTTCTTT. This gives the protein CASSLRTGLNTEAFF. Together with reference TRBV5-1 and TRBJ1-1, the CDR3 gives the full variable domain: KAGVTQTPRYLIKTRGQQVTLSCSPISGHRSVSWYQQTPGQGLQFLFEYFSETQRNKGNFPGRFSGRQFSNSRSEMNVSTLELGDSALYLCASSLRTGLNTEAFFGQGTRLTVV.

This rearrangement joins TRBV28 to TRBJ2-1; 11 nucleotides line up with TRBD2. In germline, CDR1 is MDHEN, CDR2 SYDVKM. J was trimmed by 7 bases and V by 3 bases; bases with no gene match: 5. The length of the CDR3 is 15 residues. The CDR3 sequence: CASSFSSGRWNEQFF. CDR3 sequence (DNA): TGTGCCAGCAGTTTCTCTAGCGGGAGGTGGAATGAGCAGTTCTTC.

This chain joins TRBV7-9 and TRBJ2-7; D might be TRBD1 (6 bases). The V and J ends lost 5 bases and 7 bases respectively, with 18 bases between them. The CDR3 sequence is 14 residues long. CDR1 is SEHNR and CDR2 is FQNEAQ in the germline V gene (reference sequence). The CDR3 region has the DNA TGTGCCAGCAGCCCTGGTAACAGGGCGAGTGAGCAGTACTTC. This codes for CASSPGNRASEQYF.

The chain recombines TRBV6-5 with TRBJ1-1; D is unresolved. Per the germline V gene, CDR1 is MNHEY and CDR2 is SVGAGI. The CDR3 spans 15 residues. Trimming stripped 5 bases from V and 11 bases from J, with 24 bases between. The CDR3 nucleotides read TGTGCCAGCAGTGCCCCCCATCCTGTCCGGGGAGAGGCTTTCTTT. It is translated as CASSAPHPVRGEAFF.

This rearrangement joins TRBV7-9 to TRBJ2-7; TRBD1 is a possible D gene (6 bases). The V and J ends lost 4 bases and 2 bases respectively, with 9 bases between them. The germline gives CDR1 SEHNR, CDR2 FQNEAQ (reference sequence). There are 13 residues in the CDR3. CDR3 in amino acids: CASSSGTTYEQYF. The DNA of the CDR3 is TGTGCCAGCAGCTCTGGGACAACCTACGAGCAGTACTTC.